The 17 T cell receptor beta chains below all came from one sample that was sequenced in a study of blood T cell repertoires in COVID-19. Data came from immunoSEQ multiplex PCR; TCRdb stores just in-frame clones and leaves some out. The sample lists about 82,000 clones; around 88% were seen once. Sequencing was done on a sample of peripheral blood. Source of these receptors: a woman aged 60-75 years with acute or convalescent COVID-19.

Only one count was recorded for this clone. The rearrangement uses TRBV7-2 and TRBJ2-1, with TRBD2 matching over 7 bases. V lost 1 base, J lost 0 bases, and 12 bases stayed unmatched. The CDR3 has 19 residues. Germline values: CDR1 SGHTA, CDR2 FQGNSA. In nucleotides, the CDR3 is TGTGCCAGCAGCTTAGAATTTTACGCGGGGGATAGCTCCTACAATGAGCAGTTCTTC. Translating it yields CASSLEFYAGDSSYNEQFF.

The gene calls are TRBV11-2 and TRBJ2-1; D not resolved. Looked up from germline, CDR1 is SGHAT and CDR2 is FQNNGV. Trimming pared 3 bases from V and 4 bases from J, leaving 13 bases between. The CDR3 is 15 residues long. The chain's CDR3 is CASSFQRAAYNEQFF. The CDR3 DNA reads as TGTGCCAGCAGCTTCCAGCGTGCGGCTTACAATGAGCAGTTCTTC.

This clone was detected only once. This rearrangement joins TRBV27 to TRBJ2-6, with 7 bases aligning to TRBD1. CDR3 length equals 18 residues. V shed 6 bases and J 2 bases; nucleotides not matched to a gene: 13. Per the germline V gene, CDR1 is MNHEY and CDR2 is SMNVEV (reference sequence). CDR3 DNA sequence: TGTGCCAGCAGCCAAGACAGGGTTTTCGTAGCTGGGGCCAACGTCCTGACTTTC. Translated: CASSQDRVFVAGANVLTF.

The chain recombines TRBV7-9 with TRBJ2-7; D is ambiguous. V lost 3 bases and J 5 bases, leaving 5 bases between the germline ends. Germline-derived CDR1 and CDR2 are SEHNR and FQNEAQ (reference sequence). The CDR3 has 11 residues. Here the CDR3 DNA reads TGTGCCAGCAGCTTCCTTCACGAGCAGTACTTC. The encoded protein is CASSFLHEQYF.

The CDR3 loop is CASSWGVAETYEQYF. The CDR3 nucleotides read TGTGCCAGCAGCTGGGGGGTGGCAGAAACCTACGAGCAGTACTTC. The J gene is TRBJ2-7, the V gene TRBV5-4, with a tentative D call TRBD2 (6 bases). Trimming cost V 3 bases and J 2 bases, with 15 bases left between them. CDR3 length equals 15 residues. Germline V gene sequence: CDR1 SGHNT, CDR2 YYREEE (reference sequence). Using reference TRBV5-4 and TRBJ2-7 for the parts outside the CDR3, the full variable domain is ETGVTQSPTHLIKTRGQQVTLRCSSQSGHNTVSWYQQALGQGPQFIFQYYREEENGRGNFPPRFSGLQFPNYSSELNVNALELDDSALYLCASSWGVAETYEQYFGPGTRLTVT.

This rearrangement joins TRBV6-2 or TRBV6-3 to TRBJ2-4, with TRBD1 matching over 12 bases. Germline assignment: CDR1 MNHEY and CDR2 SVGEGT. Trimming at V came to 6 bases and at J to 8 bases, leaving 17 bases not matched to a gene. This CDR3 is built from 18 residues. DNA of the CDR3: TGTGCCAGCAGCCTAGGGTTGCGGGACAGGGGGCCTAGGTACATTCAGTACTTC. It codes for CASSLGLRDRGPRYIQYF.

The rearrangement joins TRBV5-4 to TRBJ1-1; D gene uncertain. Germline V gene lookup returns CDR1 SGHNT and CDR2 YYREEE (reference sequence). CDR3 length: 15 amino acids. V was trimmed by 0 bases and J by 2 bases, leaving 11 bases between them. The CDR3 protein is CASSLGAGLNTEAFF. CDR3 sequence (DNA): TGTGCCAGCAGCTTGGGGGCGGGCTTAAACACTGAAGCTTTCTTT.

The chain combines TRBV7-6 with TRBJ2-7; 10 bases are a match to TRBD2. Germline CDR1 SGHVS, CDR2 FNYEAQ. V was clipped by 5 bases and J by 2 bases; unmatched bases: 6. The CDR3 length is 15 residues. CDR3 residues: CASSPRTSGPYEQYF. The CDR3 bases are TGTGCCAGCAGCCCCCGGACTAGCGGCCCCTACGAGCAGTACTTC. The whole variable domain, filled in from reference TRBV7-6 and TRBJ2-7, reads GAGVSQSPRYKVTKRGQDVALRCDPISGHVSLYWYRQALGQGPEFLTYFNYEAQQDKSGLPNDRFSAERPEGSISTLTIQRTEQRDSAMYRCASSPRTSGPYEQYFGPGTRLTVT.

This chain connects TRBV2 to TRBJ2-3; 11 bases fit TRBD1. CDR3 length equals 16 residues. Germline lookup yields CDR1 SNHLY and CDR2 FYNNEI. V was clipped by 4 bases and J by 1 base; unmatched bases: 4. The chain's CDR3 is CASSAGQGAGTDTQYF. Here the CDR3 DNA reads TGTGCCAGCAGTGCTGGACAGGGGGCAGGCACAGATACGCAGTATTTT.

V gene TRBV30 combines with J gene TRBJ2-7; a weak D match, TRBD2 (5 bases). Trimming took off 7 bases at V and 5 bases at J, with 21 bases between the two ends. This CDR3 has 14 residues. Germline CDR1 and CDR2: GTSNPN and SVGIG (reference sequence). CDR3 residues: CASRRTQRGNEQYF. CDR3 bases: TGTGCCTCGAGACGGACTCAACGTGGAAACGAGCAGTACTTC.

The chain has TRBV25-1 and TRBJ2-7; 7 bases are a match to TRBD1. Trimming took 4 bases from V and 3 from J; bases not matched to a gene: 3. The CDR3 has 13 amino acids. From germline, CDR1 is MGHDK and CDR2 SYGVNS. As DNA, the CDR3 is TGTGCCAGCAGTGTAGGGACAGACTACGAGCAGTACTTC. Its protein is CASSVGTDYEQYF.

The chain employs TRBV5-1 and TRBJ2-2; possibly TRBD2 for D (5 bases). The CDR3 loop spans 13 amino acids. Germline CDR1 SGHRS, CDR2 YFSETQ. V lost 9 bases and J lost 6, with 15 bases in between. DNA for the CDR3: TGCGCCACCGCCGCGGAGGCGGCCGGGGAGCTGTTTTTT. This codes for CATAAEAAGELFF. Using reference TRBV5-1 and TRBJ2-2 for the parts outside the CDR3, the full variable domain is KAGVTQTPRYLIKTRGQQVTLSCSPISGHRSVSWYQQTPGQGLQFLFEYFSETQRNKGNFPGRFSGRQFSNSRSEMNVSTLELGDSALYLCATAAEAAGELFFGEGSRLTVL.

The rearrangement uses TRBV30 and TRBJ1-3, with 8 bases that match TRBD1. The length of the CDR3 is 16 residues. From germline, CDR1 is GTSNPN and CDR2 SVGIG (reference sequence). The trim removed 3 bases at V and 0 bases at J, leaving 7 bases unmatched. The CDR3 spells CAWSWQGANSGNTIYF. The CDR3 DNA follows: TGTGCCTGGAGCTGGCAGGGGGCTAACTCTGGAAACACCATATATTTT. The full variable domain, its missing parts supplied by reference TRBV30 and TRBJ1-3, is SQTIHQWPATLVQPVGSPLSLECTVEGTSNPNLYWYRQAAGRGLQLLFYSVGIGQISSEVPQNLSASRPQDRQFILSSKKLLLSDSGFYLCAWSWQGANSGNTIYFGEGSWLTVV.

As to this clone: Other DNA sequences of this sample code for an identical CDR3. The chain is built from TRBV11-2 and TRBJ2-7; no clear D gene. Between the trimmed V and J ends, which lost 4 bases and 2 bases, there was a span of 3 bases. Germline V gene data show CDR1 as SGHAT and CDR2 as FQNNGV. CDR3 length: 11 residues. The chain's CDR3 is CASSSTYEQYF. The CDR3 nucleotides are TGTGCCAGCAGCTCTACCTACGAGCAGTACTTC.

The chain links TRBV19 to TRBJ1-5; D might be TRBD1 (6 bases). V gave up 3 bases and J gave up 0 bases, with 12 bases separating them. The V gene's germline CDR1 is LNHDA and CDR2 SQIVND (reference sequence). The CDR3 covers 16 residues. The CDR3 loop is CASSIRGSSSNQPQHF. The DNA of the CDR3 is TGTGCCAGTAGTATCAGGGGAAGTAGTAGCAATCAGCCCCAGCATTTT.

This sequence joins TRBV3-1 (or the pseudogene TRBV3-2) and TRBJ1-5; possibly TRBD1 for D (6 bases). V was cut by 3 bases and J by 1 base, with 7 bases left in between. The germline V gene encodes CDR1 LGHDT and CDR2 YNNKEL (reference sequence). This CDR3 spans 14 amino acids. The CDR3 here is CASSHGQSNQPQHF. CDR3 DNA: TGTGCCAGCAGCCACGGACAGAGCAATCAGCCCCAGCATTTT.

V and J are TRBV7-2 and TRBJ1-2; possible D gene TRBD1, 6 bases. The CDR3 is 13 amino acids. V lost 1 base and J lost 6, with 9 bases in between. The germline V gene has CDR1 SGHTA and CDR2 FQGNSA. The CDR3 region is CASSLGAGDGYTF. CDR3 in DNA: TGTGCCAGCAGCTTAGGGGCAGGGGATGGCTACACCTTC.